This T cell receptor beta chain originates from a study of T cell responses to AZD1222 COVID-19 vaccine listed by TCRdb under 2021. About the full investigation: TCR sequencing covered 230 or so trial participants: 200 to 220 given two doses of AZD1222 and 26 given two doses of MenACWY control vaccine. Enrollment into the trials was organized by age into subgroups of 18-55, 56-69 and 70-plus years, and those subgroups contained roughly 150, 30 and 60 TCR-sequenced participants, respectively. General conclusions and limits of the study: Because no samples from the day 14 peak response were available, repertoires could be characterized only after the peak T cell response. Conclusions about previously exposed vaccinees were limited because only a handful of AZD1222 recipients were SARS-CoV-2 seropositive at baseline. Vaccine-associated CD4 TCRs spanned the whole spike protein, with dominant responses in regions 160-218 and 743-854. Spike-specific TCR breadth and depth rose significantly after two AZD1222 doses compared with day 0 and with MenACWY recipients. In the small 56-69-year group, the increase in depth fell short of significance, most likely because of low power. Participants were mostly white British and included more females than males, and it was suggested by the authors that clonal diversity may have been underestimated. Nearly half of unique spike-specific TCRs reportedly recognized epitopes outside regions mutated in the B.1.351 and B.1.1.7 variants.

The CDR3 regions of human TCRbeta chains were analyzed by immunosequencing. Regarding the original processing steps: TCRs in the repertoires were matched against a reference library of SARS-CoV-2-specific TCRs that had been generated with the MIRA antigen-specificity platform. Breadth was defined as the fraction of unique TCRs that were SARS-CoV-2-associated, and depth was defined as the fraction of total T cells that were SARS-CoV-2-associated. Using the MIRA data, every spike-specific TCR was mapped to the spike region that the TCR reacted to and assigned to either a CD4 or a CD8 class. Log10-transformed breadth and depth values were compared by one-way ANOVA with Sidak's multiple comparisons tests. TCRdb obtained this table from immuneACCESS and retained in-frame rearrangements with V and J assigned. These tables miss some clones; where compared with another copy, unresolved V genes account for less than half of the shortfall, and the remainder is unexplained. That table supplies the V and J calls and clone size; D and trimming were determined from the DNA. Present in this sample are 150,000 or so clones, roughly nine tenths of which were seen just once. More than 5.5% of the sample rests with the top ten.

Per the publication, the time point label means: baseline before first vaccination. The treatment or condition label on this specimen signifies: meningococcal conjugate vaccine given as trial control. Vaccinee samples were obtained from the UK trials COV001 and COV002, which included a single-blind randomized controlled phase 2/3 trial of AZD1222 (ChAdOx1 nCoV-19) in healthy adults. For TCRbeta chain sequencing, PBMC samples from trial participants were taken at day 0 and at day 28 after the second dose. V is cut back by 7 bases and J by 1 base, with 3 bases in the junction unmatched. CDR1 MNHEY and CDR2 SVGAGI are derived from the germline V gene. The CDR3 spans 14 residues, from the cysteine through the phenylalanine. Only CDR3 DNA remains: 42 bases, in frame from the first base. In the case of this clone: Its specific antigen is unknown. Per-base quality was not reported, and no clone a single base away is much larger than it.

The sequencing here drew on peripheral blood, taken on day 0 of MenACWY control vaccination. The sequence joins TRBV6-5 to TRBJ2-2; the central 7 bases match TRBD1. This TCR was sampled from an adult in good health. CDR3 region: CASIGDRNTGELFF. The nucleotide sequence is TGTGCCAGCATAGGGGACAGGAACACCGGGGAGCTGTTTTTT.